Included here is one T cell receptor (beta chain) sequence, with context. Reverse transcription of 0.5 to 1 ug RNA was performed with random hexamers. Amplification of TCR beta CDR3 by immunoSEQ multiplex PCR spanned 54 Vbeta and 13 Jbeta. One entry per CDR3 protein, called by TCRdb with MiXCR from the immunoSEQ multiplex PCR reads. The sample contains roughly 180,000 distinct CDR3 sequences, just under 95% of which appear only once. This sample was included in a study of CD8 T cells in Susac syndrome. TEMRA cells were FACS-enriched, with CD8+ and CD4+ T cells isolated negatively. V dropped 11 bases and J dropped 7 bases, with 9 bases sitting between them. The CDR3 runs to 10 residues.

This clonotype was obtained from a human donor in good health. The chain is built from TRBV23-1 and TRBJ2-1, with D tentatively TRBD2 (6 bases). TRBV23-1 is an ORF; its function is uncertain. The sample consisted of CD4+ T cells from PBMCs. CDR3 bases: TGCGCCGCCGCGGGAAATGAGCAGTTCTTC. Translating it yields CAAAGNEQFF.